This record concerns one T cell receptor (beta chain) sequence. Trimming at V came to 4 bases and at J to 7 bases, leaving 11 bases not matched to a gene. The CDR3 is made up of 16 amino acids. Germline CDR1 reads SGHDN; CDR2 reads FVKESK. Sequencing of TCR beta covered CD8+ and CD4+ T cells obtained from blood. Through negative isolation, CD4+ and CD8+ T cells were obtained, while TEMRA cells were enriched using FACS. These data belong to a study of CD8 T cells in Susac syndrome. RNA in amounts of about 0.5 to 1 ug was reverse transcribed with random hexamers. Amplification of TCR beta CDR3 used immunoSEQ multiplex PCR across 54 Vbeta and 13 Jbeta. TCRdb reanalysed the immunoSEQ multiplex PCR reads using MiXCR and keeps one entry per CDR3 protein. Found here are 150,000 or so distinct CDR3 sequences, about 94% of them singletons; the top ten hold roughly 0.2%.

J is TRBJ2-1 and V is TRBV14; 9 positions agree with TRBD1. The clonotype was recovered from a human donor with multiple sclerosis. Sequencing was done on a sample of CD8+ T cells from PBMCs. The CDR3 nucleotides are TGTGCCAGCAGCCGTCCACCGGGACAGGGCTTGAATGAGCAGTTCTTC. Protein product: CASSRPPGQGLNEQFF.